Presented here are 32 T cell receptor beta chains from one specimen sequenced in a study of Graves' ophthalmopathy and Graves' hyperthyroidism. RNA transcripts were the source from which TCR beta CDR3 regions were amplified. First-round RT-PCR used HTBI primers; second-round multiplex PCR followed. Using its own MiXCR run on the multiplex PCR reads, TCRdb lists one record per CDR3 protein. The sample consists of about 740,000 distinct CDR3 sequences, roughly 40% of them appearing once. Material: peripheral blood. The receptors originated from an adult man with Graves' ophthalmopathy.

This chain links TRBV7-3 with TRBJ2-2; D unclear. Trimming removed 4 bases from V and 1 base from J, with 13 bases in between. The CDR3 is 16 residues long. Per the germline V gene, CDR1 is SGHTA and CDR2 is FQGTGA. CDR3 residues: CASSSTRTRNTGELFF. In nucleotides, the CDR3 is TGTGCCAGCAGCTCTACCCGGACGCGGAACACCGGGGAGCTGTTTTTT.

This clonotype has at least ten counts. This sequence joins TRBV29-1 and TRBJ1-2; no definite D call. CDR1 is SQVTM and CDR2 is ANQGSEA in the germline V gene. This CDR3 comprises 11 residues. The CDR3 DNA reads as TGCAGTGGAGCGGTAGGCTATGGCTACACCTTC. Translated, it gives CSGAVGYGYTF.

The rearrangement uses TRBV10-3 and TRBJ2-5, with TRBD2 as a possible D gene (5 bases). The CDR3 is 15 residues long. The germline V gene encodes CDR1 ENHRY and CDR2 SYGVKD. Deletions cut 10 bases from V and 9 bases from J, with 27 bases between. CDR3 sequence: CASRGSFYSNQPQYF. CDR3 coding DNA: TGTGCCAGCCGGGGAAGCTTCTATAGCAATCAGCCCCAGTACTTC.

This chain connects TRBV2 to TRBJ1-6, with D unresolved. The germline V and J ends were trimmed by 6 bases and 0 bases, with 9 bases remaining between them. In germline, CDR1 is SNHLY, CDR2 FYNNEI. The CDR3 is 15 amino acids. The CDR3: CASRTISSYNSPLHF. In DNA, the CDR3 is TGTGCCAGCAGGACCATAAGCTCCTATAATTCACCCCTCCACTTT.

This clonotype was observed a few times. The rearrangement joins TRBV25-1 to TRBJ2-2, with 9 bases identical to TRBD1. CDR1 is MGHDK, CDR2 SYGVNS, per germline. This CDR3 region has 16 residues. The V gene end was trimmed by 5 bases and the J gene end by 3 bases; junction bases not matched to a gene: 7. The CDR3: CASSSGTGYYTGELFF. In nucleotides, the CDR3 is TGTGCCAGCAGTTCCGGGACAGGGTACTACACCGGGGAGCTGTTTTTT.

The V call is TRBV5-6, the J call TRBJ2-7, with D unresolved. The V end lost 4 bases, the J end lost 4 bases, and 9 bases lay between the germline ends. The CDR3 runs 12 residues. Germline V gene lookup returns CDR1 SGHDT and CDR2 YYEEEE. CDR3 sequence (DNA): TGTGCCAGCAGCAATTCCTGGTACGAGCAGTACTTC. Protein sequence: CASSNSWYEQYF. Looking up the rest from reference TRBV5-6 and TRBJ2-7 gives the full variable domain: DAGVTQSPTHLIKTRGQQVTLRCSPKSGHDTVSWYQQALGQGPQFIFQYYEEEERQRGNFPDRFSGHQFPNYSSELNVNALLLGDSALYLCASSNSWYEQYFGPGTRLTVT.

Worth noting for this clonotype: One base away lies a much larger clone, so this may be a sequencing read error. The genes are TRBV20-1 and TRBJ2-7; D tentatively fits TRBD1 or TRBD2 (5 bases each). CDR1 and CDR2 (germline): DFQATT, SNEGSKA (reference sequence). This CDR3 spans 13 amino acids. The V end was cut by 3 bases, the J end by 6 bases, with 15 bases between. CDR3 nucleotide sequence: TGCAGTGCTAGGAGACTGACAGAGGGCGAGCAGTACTTC. It encodes CSARRLTEGEQYF.

Only one count was recorded for this clonotype. The V and J genes are TRBV29-1 and TRBJ2-7; 11 nucleotides line up with TRBD1. The CDR3 is 16 residues long. Germline CDR1 SQVTM, CDR2 ANQGSEA. CDR3 in amino acids: CSAPETGQGGSYEQYF. CDR3 sequence (DNA): TGCAGTGCTCCCGAAACGGGACAGGGGGGTTCCTACGAGCAGTACTTC.

The chain links TRBV12-5 to TRBJ1-2, with D possibly being TRBD1 (5 bases). CDR3 size: 13 residues. CDR1 is LGHNT and CDR2 is FRNRAP in the germline V gene. Trimming cost V 3 bases and J 6 bases, with 11 bases left between them. The CDR3 sequence: CASGLGPGHGYTF. In DNA, the CDR3 is TGTGCTAGTGGTTTAGGCCCAGGGCATGGCTACACCTTC.

The chain recombines TRBV7-3 with TRBJ2-1, with D tentatively TRBD2 (5 bases). From germline, CDR1 is SGHTA and CDR2 FQGTGA. The CDR3 is 14 residues long. The ends were cut back, 8 bases at V and 6 bases at J, with 17 bases in the middle. CDR3: CASEGSADRNEQFF. The DNA for the CDR3 is TGTGCCAGCGAGGGCAGCGCAGACCGCAATGAGCAGTTCTTC.

The sample holds a few counts of this clonotype. The V and J genes are TRBV9 and TRBJ1-1; no reliable D call. Germline V gene sequence: CDR1 SGDLS, CDR2 YYNGEE. Trimming cost V 4 bases and J 0 bases, with 13 bases left between them. This CDR3 has 15 amino acids. CDR3 amino acids: CASSPDWGMNTEAFF. The CDR3 region has the DNA TGTGCCAGCAGCCCCGACTGGGGAATGAACACTGAAGCTTTCTTT.

The CDR3 protein is CASSPFTGALNYGYTF. In nucleotides, the CDR3 is TGTGCCAGCAGCCCCTTTACAGGGGCTCTCAACTATGGCTACACCTTC. The chain uses TRBV7-2 and TRBJ1-2, with TRBD1 identical over 7 bases. Germline V CDR1 and CDR2: SGHTA, FQGNSA. J lost 2 bases, V lost 5 bases, and 11 bases had no gene match. CDR3 length: 16 residues. The full variable domain, completed using reference TRBV7-2 and TRBJ1-2, is GAGVSQSPSNKVTEKGKDVELRCDPISGHTALYWYRQSLGQGLEFLIYFQGNSAPDKSGLPSDRFSAERTGGSVSTLTIQRTQQEDSAVYLCASSPFTGALNYGYTFGSGTRLTVV.

This chain uses TRBV7-9 with TRBJ1-2; 7 positions agree with TRBD1. V gave up 0 bases and J gave up 5 bases; unmatched junction bases: 6. Germline CDR1 reads SEHNR; CDR2 reads FQNEAQ (reference sequence). The CDR3 sequence is 15 residues long. CDR3 nucleotides: TGTGCCAGCAGCTTAGCAATAGGACAGGAGTATGGCTACACCTTC. It yields the protein CASSLAIGQEYGYTF.

This clonotype was detected ten times or more. The chain is built from TRBV19 and TRBJ1-5; D is possibly TRBD1 (6 bases). Per the germline V gene, CDR1 is LNHDA and CDR2 is SQIVND (reference sequence). This CDR3 contains 15 residues. Trimming took off 5 bases at V and 4 bases at J, with 15 bases between the two ends. In nucleotides, the CDR3 is TGTGCCAGTAGTCTACGGGGGGCGTTTAATCAGCCCCAGCATTTT. Translating it yields CASSLRGAFNQPQHF.

The table lists this clonotype with a few counts. The V and J genes are TRBV20-1 and TRBJ2-1; D gene uncertain. This CDR3 has 16 amino acids. CDR1 is DFQATT and CDR2 is SNEGSKA in the germline V gene (reference sequence). V was trimmed by 1 base and J by 1 base, leaving 14 bases between them. The CDR3: CSARGSLPQSYNEQFF. The CDR3 DNA sequence: TGCAGTGCTAGAGGTAGCCTTCCCCAATCCTACAATGAGCAGTTCTTC.

V is TRBV20-1 and J is TRBJ2-7; perhaps TRBD1 as D (6 bases). Trimming stripped 4 bases from V and 0 bases from J, with 13 bases between. The CDR3 runs 14 residues. Germline CDR1 reads DFQATT; CDR2 reads SNEGSKA (reference sequence). As DNA, the CDR3 is TGCAGTGCTATGGGGACACAAAGCTCCTACGAGCAGTACTTC. This encodes CSAMGTQSSYEQYF.

This clonotype was seen a handful of times. The rearrangement uses TRBV12-3 or TRBV12-4 and TRBJ2-5; TRBD1 agrees at 9 bases. V shed 6 bases and J 3 bases; nucleotides not matched to a gene: 11. The CDR3 is 16 amino acids. CDR3 sequence (DNA): TGTGCCAGCAGCCTTGGAACGGGGACAGGGAAAGAGACCCAGTACTTC. This gives the protein CASSLGTGTGKETQYF.

To note about this clonotype: A clone one base away is much larger, so this may be a read error. The chain joins TRBV7-9 to TRBJ1-1; the D is unclear. Germline assignment: CDR1 SEHNR and CDR2 FQNEAQ (reference sequence). The CDR3 covers 13 residues. Trimming stripped 3 bases from V and 5 bases from J, with 10 bases between. The DNA of the CDR3 is TGTGCCAGCAGCTTCACAGAGAGAACTGAAGCTTTCTTT. Protein: CASSFTERTEAFF. Based on the CDR3 plus reference TRBV7-9 and TRBJ1-1, the full variable domain is DTGVSQNPRHKITKRGQNVTFRCDPISEHNRLYWYRQTLGQGPEFLTYFQNEAQLEKSRLLSDRFSAERPKGSFSTLEIQRTEQGDSAMYLCASSFTERTEAFFGQGTRLTVV.

Concerning this clonotype itself: The junction does not match germline at one end; this may be a read error. This sequence joins TRBV10-3 and TRBJ2-7; D might be TRBD2 (6 bases). This CDR3 is 18 amino acids long. Per the germline V gene, CDR1 is ENHRY and CDR2 is SYGVKD. The CDR3 DNA reads TGTGCCAGCAGTTTTGGGGGGTGGGGATCGACACGGGGATACGAGCAGTACTTC. Translated, it gives CASSFGGWGSTRGYEQYF.

The J gene is TRBJ2-3, the V gene TRBV7-6; 8 positions match TRBD2. Germline loops: CDR1 SGHVS, CDR2 FNYEAQ. The V segment lost 5 bases and the J segment 0 bases; nucleotides outside the gene matches: 10. The CDR3 extends over 17 amino acids. For the CDR3, the DNA is TGTGCCAGCAGCGGGAGGAGCGGGGGTATTAGCACAGATACGCAGTATTTT. Translating it yields CASSGRSGGISTDTQYF.

This clonotype has at least ten counts. The V call is TRBV7-9, the J call TRBJ2-5; D remains unclear. In germline, CDR1 is SEHNR, CDR2 FQNEAQ (reference sequence). Trimming took 3 bases from V and 2 from J, leaving 10 bases between them. This CDR3 is 14 amino acids long. CDR3: CASSLKPNQETQYF. The CDR3 nucleotides are TGTGCCAGCAGCTTGAAACCAAATCAAGAGACCCAGTACTTC.

The rearrangement links TRBV12-3 or TRBV12-4 to TRBJ2-6, with D uncertain. Deletions cut 4 bases from V and 0 bases from J, with 13 bases between. This CDR3 spans 17 amino acids. The CDR3 coding sequence is TGTGCCAGCAGTTCAGCCCGGGTGTTCTCTGGGGCCAACGTCCTGACTTTC. Its protein product is CASSSARVFSGANVLTF.

This rearrangement joins TRBV20-1 to TRBJ1-5, with D perhaps TRBD1 (6 bases). Germline assignment: CDR1 DFQATT and CDR2 SNEGSKA (reference sequence). The CDR3 runs 16 residues. V lost 1 base, J lost 1 base, and 14 bases lay in between. The DNA of the CDR3 is TGCAGTGCTAGAGTTTCAGGGGCGGGAAGCAATCAGCCCCAGCATTTT. Translated, it gives CSARVSGAGSNQPQHF.

In this sample, this clonotype turned up many times. This sequence joins TRBV10-3 and TRBJ1-1; D might be TRBD1 (5 bases). Trimming removed 10 bases at V and 1 base at J, with 13 bases between. Germline assignment: CDR1 ENHRY and CDR2 SYGVKD. This CDR3 contains 13 residues. Written as DNA, the CDR3 is TGTGCCAGCTTACCGGGGGGGAACACTGAAGCTTTCTTT. It translates to CASLPGGNTEAFF.

This chain links TRBV29-1 with TRBJ2-5; D is possibly TRBD1 or TRBD2 (6 bases each). The J call is uncertain, as TRBJ2-7 better fits the DNA end. This CDR3 region has 13 residues. Germline V gives CDR1 SQVTM, CDR2 ANQGSEA. The CDR3: CSVAGGPYSEQYF. The CDR3 DNA sequence: TGCAGCGTTGCCGGGGGCCCCTATTCCGAGCAGTACTTC.

The genes are TRBV20-1 and TRBJ2-7; D gene unclear. V was clipped by 7 bases and J by 4 bases, with 14 bases between them. This CDR3 spans 12 amino acids. CDR1 is DFQATT and CDR2 is SNEGSKA in the germline V gene (reference sequence). The CDR3 is CSGLRTGYEQYF. The DNA for the CDR3 is TGCAGTGGGCTGCGGACCGGGTACGAGCAGTACTTC.

This clonotype has just a few counts. The gene calls are TRBV7-2 and TRBJ1-1; D remains unclear. The germline gives CDR1 SGHTA, CDR2 FQGNSA. The CDR3 covers 14 residues. V was shortened by 5 bases and J by 4 bases, with 14 bases between the two germline ends. CDR3: CASSAGRGFTEAFF. The CDR3 bases are TGTGCCAGCAGCGCCGGACGGGGATTCACTGAAGCTTTCTTT.

This clonotype was detected only once. The chain joins TRBV2 to TRBJ2-3; 7 nucleotides agree with TRBD2. The length of the CDR3 is 15 residues. V shed 6 bases, J shed 3 bases, and the junction held 9 bases outside the gene matches. The germline CDR1 and CDR2 sequences are SNHLY and FYNNEI. The CDR3 loop reads CASRAAGVRTDTQYF. The CDR3, as DNA: TGTGCCAGCAGAGCGGCGGGAGTGAGGACAGATACGCAGTATTTT.

This clonotype was detected many times. This chain connects TRBV9 to TRBJ2-5, with unresolved D. The CDR3 sequence is 11 residues long. V lost 3 bases, J lost 5 bases, and 5 bases lay in between. Germline V gene sequence: CDR1 SGDLS, CDR2 YYNGEE. The CDR3 sequence is CASSAEETQYF. The CDR3 nucleotides read TGTGCCAGCAGCGCCGAGGAGACCCAGTACTTC. The full variable domain, rest sourced from reference TRBV9 and TRBJ2-5, is DSGVTQTPKHLITATGQRVTLRCSPRSGDLSVYWYQQSLDQGLQFLIQYYNGEERAKGNILERFSAQQFPDLHSELNLSSLELGDSALYFCASSAEETQYFGPGTRLLVL.

This clonotype was counted a single time. The chain carries TRBV7-9 and TRBJ2-2; 9 bases fit TRBD1. CDR1 and CDR2 from the germline V gene are SEHNR and FQNEAQ (reference sequence). This CDR3 is 16 amino acids long. J was trimmed by 5 bases and V by 9 bases; bases with no gene match: 13. The CDR3: CASRGSGTGRTGELFF. In DNA form, the CDR3 reads TGTGCCAGTAGGGGCTCCGGGACAGGGAGGACCGGGGAGCTGTTTTTT. Together with reference TRBV7-9 and TRBJ2-2, the CDR3 gives the full variable domain: DTGVSQNPRHKITKRGQNVTFRCDPISEHNRLYWYRQTLGQGPEFLTYFQNEAQLEKSRLLSDRFSAERPKGSFSTLEIQRTEQGDSAMYLCASRGSGTGRTGELFFGEGSRLTVL.

The V call is TRBV15, the J call TRBJ1-2; D call uncertain. CDR1 and CDR2 from the germline V gene are LNHNV and YYDKDF (reference sequence). This CDR3 has 16 amino acids. The V and J ends lost 3 bases and 12 bases respectively, with 26 bases between them. The CDR3 region has the DNA TGTGCCACCAGCAGCGCTCCCTCCCCAGGCACCTTCGATCACACCTTC. Translation gives CATSSAPSPGTFDHTF.

This clonotype was observed many times. The chain recombines TRBV20-1 with TRBJ1-1; TRBD1 matches 10 bases. Germline lookup yields CDR1 DFQATT and CDR2 SNEGSKA (reference sequence). V lost 4 bases and J lost 4; bases outside the gene matches: 6. The CDR3 covers 14 residues. The CDR3 DNA follows: TGCAGTGCTAAGACAGGGGGCCAACTCACTGAAGCTTTCTTT. This gives the protein CSAKTGGQLTEAFF.